These T cell receptor beta chains were read from a single sample in a study of T-cell reconstitution after alpha-beta-depleted transplantation in children. Using its own MiXCR run on the PCR reads, TCRdb lists one record per CDR3 protein. This table holds 700,000 to 950,000 distinct CDR3 sequences, 15% to 20% found once. The sequenced sample was PBMCs, mostly from graft donor cells, obtained 360 days after TCRalphabeta/CD19-depleted stem cell transplant. These receptors came from a male patient aged 5 to 17 who had a stem cell transplant for acute lymphoblastic leukemia, so the T cells may come from the graft donor. CDR3s include the opening cysteine and the closing phenylalanine or tryptophan. D genes are given only for firm matches. Rows may omit the clone size; those that give it use once, few, many or a size class.

size: few; J: TRBJ2-5; V: TRBV11-2; D: -; CDR3: CASSLGYSRDETQYF; DNA: TGTGCCAGCAGCTTAGGTTACTCGCGAGACGAGACCCAGTACTTC
size: -; J: TRBJ2-7; V: TRBV7-3; D: -; CDR3: CASSSTGNSYEQYF; DNA: TGTGCCAGCAGCTCGACAGGAAACAGCTACGAGCAGTACTTC
size: many; J: TRBJ2-6; V: TRBV12-3/TRBV12-4; D: -; CDR3: CASTTYVGGPLNVLTF; DNA: TGTGCCAGCACTACTTATGTGGGGGGTCCCTTGAACGTCCTGACTTTC
size: -; J: TRBJ2-2; V: TRBV7-8; D: TRBD2; CDR3: CASSPSGGPPGELFF; DNA: TGTGCCAGCAGCCCCTCGGGAGGGCCCCCCGGGGAGCTGTTTTTT
size: -; J: TRBJ2-7; V: TRBV5-1; D: TRBD2; CDR3: CASSLTSSGGTYEQYF; DNA: TGCGCCAGCAGCTTGACGTCTAGCGGGGGTACCTACGAGCAGTACTTC
size: many; J: TRBJ2-1; V: TRBV20-1; D: -; CDR3: CSASRKSDEQFF; DNA: TGCAGTGCTAGTCGAAAGTCAGATGAGCAGTTCTTC
size: -; J: TRBJ1-2; V: TRBV7-9; D: -; CDR3: CASSSSRVSNYGYTF; DNA: TGTGCCAGCAGCTCCAGTCGGGTCTCCAACTATGGCTACACCTTC
size: -; J: TRBJ2-7; V: TRBV14; D: TRBD1; CDR3: CASSPRRTGAPTYEQYF; DNA: TGTGCCAGCAGCCCCCGGCGGACAGGGGCTCCTACCTACGAGCAGTACTTC
size: -; J: TRBJ2-5; V: TRBV27; D: -; CDR3: CASSLAMGREETQYF; DNA: TGTGCCAGCAGTTTAGCGATGGGGCGCGAGGAGACCCAGTACTTC
size: many; J: TRBJ2-2; V: TRBV14; D: TRBD1; CDR3: CASSQDLGGQGYTGELFF; DNA: TGTGCCAGCAGCCAAGATTTAGGGGGACAGGGATACACCGGGGAGCTGTTTTTT
size: few; J: TRBJ2-3; V: TRBV10-3; D: -; CDR3: CAYKGAGVSDTQYF; DNA: TGTGCCTACAAGGGGGCGGGAGTTAGCGATACGCAGTATTTT
size: -; J: TRBJ2-7; V: TRBV9; D: TRBD2; CDR3: CASTVAGAPASYEQYF; DNA: TGTGCCAGCACCGTAGCGGGAGCCCCTGCCTCCTACGAGCAGTACTTC
size: many; J: TRBJ2-7; V: TRBV12-3/TRBV12-4; D: -; CDR3: CASSLVAYEQYF; DNA: TGTGCCAGCAGCTTGGTCGCCTACGAGCAGTACTTC
size: few; J: TRBJ2-7; V: TRBV29-1; D: TRBD1; CDR3: CSSYDGTGSYEQYF; DNA: TGCAGCTCATATGACGGGACAGGATCCTACGAGCAGTACTTC
size: few; J: TRBJ2-5; V: TRBV20-1; D: TRBD2; CDR3: CSAGGGRETQYF; DNA: TGCAGTGCTGGGGGAGGGCGAGAGACCCAGTACTTC
size: many; J: TRBJ2-4; V: TRBV12-3/TRBV12-4; D: -; CDR3: CASSSQGAGGNIQYF; DNA: TGTGCCAGCAGTTCTCAGGGGGCGGGGGGAAACATTCAGTACTTC
size: few; J: TRBJ2-2; V: TRBV23-1; D: -; CDR3: CASSQSAGEDTGELFF; DNA: TGCGCCAGCAGTCAATCGGCAGGGGAGGACACCGGGGAGCTGTTTTTT
size: -; J: TRBJ2-7; V: TRBV27; D: TRBD1; CDR3: CASSLSTGGFYEQYF; DNA: TGTGCCAGCAGTTTATCAACAGGGGGCTTTTACGAGCAGTACTTC
size: few; J: TRBJ2-6; V: TRBV5-8; D: TRBD2; CDR3: CASSYRDSRLAGTF; DNA: TGTGCCAGCAGCTATCGGGACTCAAGACTAGCGGGGACTTTC
size: -; J: TRBJ2-5; V: TRBV29-1; D: -; CDR3: CSARGAEETQYF; DNA: TGCAGCGCCAGAGGGGCAGAAGAGACCCAGTACTTC
size: many; J: TRBJ1-1; V: TRBV29-1; D: -; CDR3: CSVEEATTGTTEAFF; DNA: TGCAGCGTTGAAGAGGCCACAACAGGGACCACTGAAGCTTTCTTT
size: -; J: TRBJ2-3; V: TRBV4-1; D: -; CDR3: CASSQEVRAFGTDTQYF; DNA: TGCGCCAGCAGCCAAGAAGTCAGGGCTTTCGGCACAGATACGCAGTATTTT
size: few; J: TRBJ1-2; V: TRBV14; D: TRBD1; CDR3: CASSRQGRYYGYTF; DNA: TGTGCCAGCAGCCGACAGGGGCGATACTATGGCTACACCTTC
size: -; J: TRBJ2-7; V: TRBV7-3; D: -; CDR3: CASSLKRDSSFYEQYF; DNA: TGTGCCAGCAGCTTAAAACGGGACTCATCTTTCTACGAGCAGTACTTC